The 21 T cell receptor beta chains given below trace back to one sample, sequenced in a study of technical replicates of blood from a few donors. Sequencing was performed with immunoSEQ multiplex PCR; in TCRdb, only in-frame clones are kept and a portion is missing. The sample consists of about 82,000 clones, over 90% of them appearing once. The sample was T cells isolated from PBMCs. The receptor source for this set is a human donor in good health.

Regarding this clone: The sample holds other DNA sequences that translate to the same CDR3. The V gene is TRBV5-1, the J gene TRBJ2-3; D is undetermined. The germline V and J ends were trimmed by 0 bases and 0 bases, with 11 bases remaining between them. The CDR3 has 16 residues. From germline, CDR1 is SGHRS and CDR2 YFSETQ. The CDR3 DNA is TGCGCCAGCAGCTTGGGAGCTGGAGCTAGCACAGATACGCAGTATTTT. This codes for CASSLGAGASTDTQYF.

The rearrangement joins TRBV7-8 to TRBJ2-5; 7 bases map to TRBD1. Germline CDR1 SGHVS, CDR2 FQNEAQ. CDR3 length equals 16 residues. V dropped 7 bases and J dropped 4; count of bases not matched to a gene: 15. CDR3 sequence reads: CASISYQGVSAETQYF. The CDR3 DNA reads TGTGCCAGCATTTCATACCAGGGGGTATCAGCAGAGACCCAGTACTTC.

CDR3 DNA: TGTGCCAGCAGTTTTTCACAGGGTGGCTATGGCTACACCTTC. This encodes CASSFSQGGYGYTF. The chain uses TRBV27 and TRBJ1-2; D is possibly TRBD1 (6 bases). Between the trimmed V and J ends, which lost 3 bases and 4 bases, there was a span of 12 bases. The germline gives CDR1 MNHEY, CDR2 SMNVEV (reference sequence). This CDR3 contains 14 residues.

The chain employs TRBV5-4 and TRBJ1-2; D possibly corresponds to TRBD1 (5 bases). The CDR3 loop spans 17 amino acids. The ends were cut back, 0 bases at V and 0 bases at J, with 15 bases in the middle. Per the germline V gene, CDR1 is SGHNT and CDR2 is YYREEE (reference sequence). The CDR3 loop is CASSLGKTVNANYGYTF. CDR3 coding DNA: TGTGCCAGCAGCTTGGGGAAGACAGTCAACGCTAACTATGGCTACACCTTC.

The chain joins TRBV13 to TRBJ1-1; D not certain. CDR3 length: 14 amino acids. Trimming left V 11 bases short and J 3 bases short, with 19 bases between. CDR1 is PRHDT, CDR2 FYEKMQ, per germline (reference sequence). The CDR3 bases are TGTGCCGCGGGGAAGGGCGGGTTTGACACTGAAGCTTTCTTT. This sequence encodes CAAGKGGFDTEAFF.

The CDR3 DNA is TGTGCCAGCAGTCCCATTAGCGGGAGCATCTCCTACGAGCAGTACTTC. Translating it yields CASSPISGSISYEQYF. The chain links TRBV27 to TRBJ2-7; 9 bases map to TRBD2. CDR3 length: 16 amino acids. Per germline, CDR1 MNHEY and CDR2 SMNVEV (reference sequence). V was pared by 5 bases and J by 0 bases, with 8 bases of the junction left unmatched.

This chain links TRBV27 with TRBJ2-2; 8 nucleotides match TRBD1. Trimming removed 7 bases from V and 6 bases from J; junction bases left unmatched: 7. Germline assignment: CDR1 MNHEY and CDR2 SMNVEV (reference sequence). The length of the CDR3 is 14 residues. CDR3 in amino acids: CASTLDREAGELFF. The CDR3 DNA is TGTGCCAGCACTCTGGACAGGGAAGCCGGGGAGCTGTTTTTT.

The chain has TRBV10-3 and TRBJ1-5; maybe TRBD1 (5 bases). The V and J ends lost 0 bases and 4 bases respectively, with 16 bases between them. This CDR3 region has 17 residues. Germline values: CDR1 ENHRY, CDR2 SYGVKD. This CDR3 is CAISESPVGGSNQPQHF. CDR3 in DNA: TGTGCCATCAGTGAGTCGCCTGTCGGGGGTTCGAATCAGCCCCAGCATTTT.

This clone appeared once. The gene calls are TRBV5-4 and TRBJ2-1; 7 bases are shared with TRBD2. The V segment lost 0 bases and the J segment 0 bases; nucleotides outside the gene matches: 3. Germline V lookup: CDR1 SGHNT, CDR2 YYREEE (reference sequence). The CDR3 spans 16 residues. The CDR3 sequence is CASSLASGGSYNEQFF. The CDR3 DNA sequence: TGTGCCAGCAGCTTGGCTAGCGGAGGCTCCTACAATGAGCAGTTCTTC. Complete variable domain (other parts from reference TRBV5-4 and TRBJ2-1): ETGVTQSPTHLIKTRGQQVTLRCSSQSGHNTVSWYQQALGQGPQFIFQYYREEENGRGNFPPRFSGLQFPNYSSELNVNALELDDSALYLCASSLASGGSYNEQFFGPGTRLTVL.

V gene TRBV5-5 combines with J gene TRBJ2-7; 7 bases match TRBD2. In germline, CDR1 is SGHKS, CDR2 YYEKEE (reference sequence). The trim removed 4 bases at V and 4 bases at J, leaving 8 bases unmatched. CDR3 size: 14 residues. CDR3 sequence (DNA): TGTGCCAGCAGCCTCCAAGCGGGGAATTACGAGCAGTACTTC. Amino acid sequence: CASSLQAGNYEQYF.

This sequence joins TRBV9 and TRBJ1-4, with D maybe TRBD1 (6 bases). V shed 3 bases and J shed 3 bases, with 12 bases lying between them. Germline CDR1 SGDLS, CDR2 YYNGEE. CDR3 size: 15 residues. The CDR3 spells CASSGGQTSNEKLFF. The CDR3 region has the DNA TGTGCCAGCAGCGGAGGACAGACCTCTAATGAAAAACTGTTTTTT.

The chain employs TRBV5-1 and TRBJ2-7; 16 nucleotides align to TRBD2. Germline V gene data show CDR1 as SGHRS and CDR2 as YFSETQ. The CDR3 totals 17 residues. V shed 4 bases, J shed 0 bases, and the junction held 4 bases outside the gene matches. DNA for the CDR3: TGCGCCAGCAGCCCCGGGACTAGCGGGAGGGGCTCCTACGAGCAGTACTTC. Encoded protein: CASSPGTSGRGSYEQYF.

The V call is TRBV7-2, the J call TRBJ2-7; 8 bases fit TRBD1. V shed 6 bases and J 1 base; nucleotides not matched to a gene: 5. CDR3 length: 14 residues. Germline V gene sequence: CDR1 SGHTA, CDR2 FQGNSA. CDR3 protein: CASSSRQGSYEQYF. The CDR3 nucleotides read TGTGCCAGCAGTTCCAGACAGGGGTCCTACGAGCAGTACTTC.

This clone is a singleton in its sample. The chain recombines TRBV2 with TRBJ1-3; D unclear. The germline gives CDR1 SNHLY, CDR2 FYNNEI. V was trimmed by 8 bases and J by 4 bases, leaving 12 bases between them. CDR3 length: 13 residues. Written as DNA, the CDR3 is TGTGCCAGCGATTCCAGCGTAGGAAACACCATATATTTT. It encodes CASDSSVGNTIYF.

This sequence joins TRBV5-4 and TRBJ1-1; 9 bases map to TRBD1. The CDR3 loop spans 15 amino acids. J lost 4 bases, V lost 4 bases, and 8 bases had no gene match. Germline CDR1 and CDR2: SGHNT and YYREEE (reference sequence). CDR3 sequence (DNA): TGTGCCAGCAGCGGGGACAGGGTGGCTTTCACTGAAGCTTTCTTT. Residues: CASSGDRVAFTEAFF.

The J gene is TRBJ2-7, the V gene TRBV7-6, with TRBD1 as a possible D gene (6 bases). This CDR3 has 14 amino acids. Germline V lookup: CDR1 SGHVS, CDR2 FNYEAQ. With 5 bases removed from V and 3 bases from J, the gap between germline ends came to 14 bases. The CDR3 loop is CASSKQGTHYEQYF. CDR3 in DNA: TGTGCCAGCAGCAAACAGGGTACCCACTACGAGCAGTACTTC.

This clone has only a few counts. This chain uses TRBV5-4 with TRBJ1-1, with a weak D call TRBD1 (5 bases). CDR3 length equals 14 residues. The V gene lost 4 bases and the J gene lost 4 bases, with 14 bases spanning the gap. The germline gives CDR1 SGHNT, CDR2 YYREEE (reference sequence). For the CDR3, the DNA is TGTGCCAGCAGCGGAACAGGACCCCCCACTGAAGCTTTCTTT. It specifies CASSGTGPPTEAFF.

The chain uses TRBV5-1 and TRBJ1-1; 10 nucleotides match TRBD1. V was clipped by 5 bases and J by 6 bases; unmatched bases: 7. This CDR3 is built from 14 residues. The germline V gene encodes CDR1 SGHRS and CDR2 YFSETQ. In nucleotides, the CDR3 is TGCGCCAGCAGTTCCGGGACAGGGGTACCTGAAGCTTTCTTT. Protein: CASSSGTGVPEAFF.

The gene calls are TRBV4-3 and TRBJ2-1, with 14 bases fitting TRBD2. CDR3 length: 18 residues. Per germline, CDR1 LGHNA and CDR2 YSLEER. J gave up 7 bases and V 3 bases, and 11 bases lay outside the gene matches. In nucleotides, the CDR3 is TGCGCCAGCAGCCATGGGACTAGCGGGAGTTCAACAGGGAATGAGCAGTTCTTC. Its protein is CASSHGTSGSSTGNEQFF.

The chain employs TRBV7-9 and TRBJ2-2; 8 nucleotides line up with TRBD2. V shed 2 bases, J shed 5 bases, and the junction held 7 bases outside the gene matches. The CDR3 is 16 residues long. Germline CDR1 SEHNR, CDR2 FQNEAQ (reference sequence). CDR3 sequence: CASSLKIGGETGELFF. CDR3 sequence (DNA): TGTGCCAGCAGCTTAAAGATCGGGGGGGAAACCGGGGAGCTGTTTTTT. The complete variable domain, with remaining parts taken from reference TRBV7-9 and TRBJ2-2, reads DTGVSQNPRHKITKRGQNVTFRCDPISEHNRLYWYRQTLGQGPEFLTYFQNEAQLEKSRLLSDRFSAERPKGSFSTLEIQRTEQGDSAMYLCASSLKIGGETGELFFGEGSRLTVL.

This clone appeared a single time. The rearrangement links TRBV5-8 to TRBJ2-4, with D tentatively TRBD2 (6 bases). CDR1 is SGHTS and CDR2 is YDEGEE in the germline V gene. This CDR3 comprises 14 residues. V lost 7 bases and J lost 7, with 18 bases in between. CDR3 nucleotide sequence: TGTGCCAGCGGAGACCGGGACTCCAGGAACATTCAGTACTTC. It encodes CASGDRDSRNIQYF.